This entry lists 32 T cell receptor beta chains sequenced from one sample in a study of T cell repertoires in cytomegalovirus infection (dated by TCRdb to the late 2010s). Sequencer: Illumina HiSeq 1500. Through fastp at Q25 and MiXCR, TCRdb rebuilt clones from the public reads, retaining in-frame beta chains. A single entry per CDR3 protein holds the most common genes and DNA from its merged rows. The sample table records about 570,000 distinct CDR3 sequences; approximately 40% of these occur just once. The top ten clonotypes cover about 46% of the sample. This specimen's treatment or condition label, per the study, means: in vitro stimulation with specific CMV peptide epitopes to enrich CMV-specific T cells. Their cognate antigens are unknown. The sequencing used cultured PBMCs, collected from culture after CMV antigen stimulation. Every receptor here comes from a human donor in good health (CMV status not recorded). Some clones in this sample may be carry-over from other donors' samples.

This clonotype was detected once. This chain links TRBV18 with TRBJ1-1, with TRBD1 as a possible D gene (6 bases). The V gene lost 6 bases and the J gene lost 1 base, with 9 bases spanning the gap. The CDR3 sequence is 13 residues long. Germline values: CDR1 KGHSH, CDR2 LQKENI. The CDR3 reads CASSGGQNTEAFF. CDR3 nucleotide sequence: TGTGCCAGCTCGGGGGGACAGAACACTGAAGCTTTCTTT.

The V and J genes are TRBV7-2 and TRBJ2-7, with a possible D match to TRBD1 (5 bases). CDR1 is SGHTA and CDR2 is FQGNSA in the germline V gene. The V and J ends lost 2 bases and 2 bases respectively, with 10 bases between them. CDR3 size: 14 residues. As DNA, the CDR3 is TGTGCCAGCAGCTTATGGCAGGGCCCCTACGAGCAGTACTTC. It is translated as CASSLWQGPYEQYF.

The CDR3 DNA is TGTGCCAGCAGCGCAACCGGTGGGGAGGCAACCTACGAGCAGTACTTC. Translating it yields CASSATGGEATYEQYF. The rearrangement links TRBV7-6 to TRBJ2-7; tentatively, D is TRBD2 (6 bases). The CDR3 spans 16 residues. Germline V CDR1 and CDR2: SGHVS, FNYEAQ. V lost 5 bases and J lost 2, with 19 bases in between.

This chain connects TRBV7-2 to TRBJ2-1; D is unresolved. Germline lookup yields CDR1 SGHTA and CDR2 FQGNSA. This CDR3 spans 15 amino acids. The V end lost 5 bases, the J end lost 0 bases, and 11 bases lay between the germline ends. The DNA for the CDR3 is TGTGCCAGCAGCCCGTGGCTTAGCTCCTACAATGAGCAGTTCTTC. This encodes CASSPWLSSYNEQFF.

J is TRBJ2-7 and V is TRBV7-2, with 9 bases lining up with TRBD2. V dropped 8 bases and J dropped 7; count of bases not matched to a gene: 21. In germline, CDR1 is SGHTA, CDR2 FQGNSA. The CDR3 sequence is 17 residues long. The CDR3 loop is CASGRVGGAGGSGEQYF. The CDR3 nucleotides are TGTGCCAGCGGCCGGGTGGGTGGGGCGGGAGGGTCTGGTGAGCAGTACTTC.

This clonotype was observed many times. The chain is built from TRBV7-2 and TRBJ2-1; D uncertain. Germline V gene lookup returns CDR1 SGHTA and CDR2 FQGNSA. The CDR3 is made up of 14 amino acids. The V and J ends lost 2 bases and 7 bases respectively, with 12 bases between them. CDR3 DNA: TGTGCCAGCAGCTTAAATCATATGGGAAATGAGCAGTTCTTC. It yields the protein CASSLNHMGNEQFF. Filled out from reference TRBV7-2 and TRBJ2-1, the complete variable domain reads GAGVSQSPSNKVTEKGKDVELRCDPISGHTALYWYRQSLGQGLEFLIYFQGNSAPDKSGLPSDRFSAERTGGSVSTLTIQRTQQEDSAVYLCASSLNHMGNEQFFGPGTRLTVL.

This clonotype has a handful of counts. The chain uses TRBV7-2 and TRBJ1-4; D not certain. The CDR3 has 15 amino acids. V lost 5 bases to trimming and J lost 0 bases, with 10 bases between them. The germline V gene encodes CDR1 SGHTA and CDR2 FQGNSA. The CDR3 DNA sequence: TGTGCCAGCAGCACCTCGGGCCCAACTAATGAAAAACTGTTTTTT. Amino acid sequence: CASSTSGPTNEKLFF.

This clonotype has a single count. The chain is built from TRBV7-2 and TRBJ2-7; 13 bases agree with TRBD2. From germline, CDR1 is SGHTA and CDR2 FQGNSA. The junction had 11 bases not matched to a gene; V was cut back by 5 bases and J by 7 bases. The CDR3 extends over 16 amino acids. The CDR3 sequence: CASSVDRLAGGREQYF. The CDR3 DNA reads as TGTGCCAGCAGCGTGGACAGACTAGCGGGGGGTCGAGAGCAGTACTTC.

J is TRBJ2-1 and V is TRBV4-1; the D gene could be TRBD1 or TRBD2 (5 bases each). Trimming cost V 4 bases and J 8 bases, with 15 bases left between them. There are 14 residues in the CDR3. Germline values: CDR1 MGHRA, CDR2 YSYEKL. The CDR3 here is CASSPPGPWDEQFF. CDR3 in DNA: TGCGCCAGCAGCCCGCCGGGACCCTGGGATGAGCAGTTCTTC.

The rearrangement uses TRBV7-2 and TRBJ1-2, with 10 bases matching TRBD1. J lost 8 bases, V lost 5 bases, and 8 bases had no gene match. Germline lookup yields CDR1 SGHTA and CDR2 FQGNSA. This CDR3 has 14 residues. CDR3 amino acids: CASSGWTGGGGYTF. In DNA, the CDR3 is TGTGCCAGCAGCGGGTGGACAGGGGGTGGAGGCTACACCTTC.

This rearrangement joins TRBV4-3 to TRBJ2-2; 8 bases are a match to TRBD1. Unmatched junction bases numbered 4, after V lost 1 base and J lost 9 bases. From germline, CDR1 is LGHNA and CDR2 YSLEER. The CDR3 is 14 residues long. CDR3 sequence: CASSQGSGGWELFF. The CDR3 DNA reads as TGCGCCAGCAGCCAAGGATCAGGGGGCTGGGAGCTGTTTTTT.

V and J are TRBV5-5 and TRBJ2-7; TRBD2 matches 8 bases. Germline CDR1 and CDR2: SGHKS and YYEKEE (reference sequence). The V segment lost 2 bases and the J segment 7 bases; nucleotides outside the gene matches: 8. The CDR3 length is 14 residues. This CDR3 reads CASSLGAGVWEQYF. DNA of the CDR3: TGTGCCAGCAGCTTAGGAGCGGGAGTATGGGAGCAGTACTTC.

The chain is built from TRBV7-8 and TRBJ2-1; no definite D call. Germline CDR1 SGHVS, CDR2 FQNEAQ. This CDR3 spans 15 amino acids. With 5 bases removed from V and 0 bases from J, the gap between germline ends came to 11 bases. CDR3: CASSTKRVSYNEQFF. The CDR3 DNA follows: TGTGCCAGCAGCACAAAACGGGTCTCCTACAATGAGCAGTTCTTC.

This clonotype was found a few times. The gene calls are TRBV15 and TRBJ1-5; D is possibly TRBD1 (6 bases). Trimming cost V 3 bases and J 6 bases, with 18 bases left between them. Germline V gives CDR1 LNHNV, CDR2 YYDKDF (reference sequence). This CDR3 has 16 amino acids. CDR3 nucleotides: TGTGCCACCAGCAGCCCCGGACAGATCATGGGTCAGCCCCAGCATTTT. This codes for CATSSPGQIMGQPQHF.

With respect to this clonotype: At one boundary the junction diverges from the germline segment, which might be a read error. The chain is built from TRBV6-2 or TRBV6-3 and TRBJ2-1; D possibly corresponds to TRBD1 (6 bases). Germline V gives CDR1 MNHEY, CDR2 SVGEGT. This CDR3 region has 16 residues. Written as DNA, the CDR3 is TGTGCCAGCAGCTACTGGACAGTGAGCAATTCCAATGAGCAGTTCTTC. Protein sequence: CASSYWTVSNSNEQFF.

The V gene is TRBV4-3, the J gene TRBJ2-2; D is perhaps TRBD1 (5 bases). Germline CDR1 LGHNA, CDR2 YSLEER. Trimming cost V 1 base and J 3 bases, with 9 bases left between them. This CDR3 has 15 residues. The CDR3 protein is CASSQGTGYTGELFF. CDR3 DNA sequence: TGCGCCAGCAGCCAAGGTACAGGCTACACCGGGGAGCTGTTTTTT.

This clonotype appeared a single time. This chain uses TRBV7-8 with TRBJ2-3; perhaps TRBD2 as D (5 bases). V dropped 0 bases and J dropped 0 bases, with 13 bases sitting between them. Germline CDR1 and CDR2: SGHVS and FQNEAQ. The CDR3 sequence is 17 residues long. CDR3 coding DNA: TGTGCCAGCAGCTTAGCGCTGTGGAGGAAAAGCACAGATACGCAGTATTTT. Translated: CASSLALWRKSTDTQYF.

This clonotype was picked up a small number of times. The chain uses TRBV7-2 and TRBJ2-7, with a possible D match to TRBD1 (5 bases). Germline V gene lookup returns CDR1 SGHTA and CDR2 FQGNSA. The CDR3 length is 15 residues. Trimming stripped 5 bases from V and 2 bases from J, with 16 bases between. CDR3 loop: CASSVLSGSAYEQYF. The CDR3 region has the DNA TGTGCCAGCAGCGTCCTCTCAGGGTCCGCCTACGAGCAGTACTTC.

This clonotype was seen only once. This chain's CDR3 is CASSLAGELNEQFF. In DNA form, the CDR3 reads TGTGCCAGCAGCTTAGCGGGGGAGCTCAATGAGCAGTTCTTC. This chain connects TRBV7-6 to TRBJ2-1, with D tentatively TRBD1 or TRBD2 (5 bases each). The V end was cut by 0 bases, the J end by 6 bases, with 9 bases between. CDR3 length: 14 amino acids. From germline, CDR1 is SGHVS and CDR2 FNYEAQ.

The chain links TRBV7-6 to TRBJ2-7; 7 nucleotides match TRBD1. In germline, CDR1 is SGHVS, CDR2 FNYEAQ. The CDR3 covers 15 residues. Trimming took 2 bases from V and 4 from J; bases not matched to a gene: 8. The CDR3 nucleotides read TGTGCCAGCAGCTTATCCTTCGGACAGGTATACGAGCAGTACTTC. This gives the protein CASSLSFGQVYEQYF.

This clonotype was recorded a few times. V usage is TRBV27 and J usage is TRBJ2-2; possibly TRBD2 for D (6 bases). There are 14 residues in the CDR3. Trimming removed 9 bases from V and 3 bases from J, with 14 bases in between. Germline V gene sequence: CDR1 MNHEY, CDR2 SMNVEV (reference sequence). CDR3 region: CASARRGYTGELFF. The CDR3 DNA follows: TGTGCCAGTGCGCGGAGGGGTTACACCGGGGAGCTGTTTTTT.

The rearrangement links TRBV18 to TRBJ1-1, with D perhaps matching TRBD1 (5 bases). CDR1 and CDR2 from the germline V gene are KGHSH and LQKENI. The CDR3 is 14 residues long. The V end was cut by 3 bases, the J end by 1 base, with 9 bases between. This CDR3 is CASSPRTRNTEAFF. In DNA form, the CDR3 reads TGTGCCAGCTCACCCCGGACAAGGAACACTGAAGCTTTCTTT.

This clonotype was counted only a few times. The V and J genes are TRBV7-2 and TRBJ2-1, with unresolved D. The CDR3 covers 13 residues. Per germline, CDR1 SGHTA and CDR2 FQGNSA. V lost 1 base and J 9 bases, leaving 10 bases between the germline ends. This CDR3 reads CASSLGSSTEQFF. The CDR3 bases are TGTGCCAGCAGCTTAGGCTCGAGTACTGAGCAGTTCTTC. The full variable domain, completed using reference TRBV7-2 and TRBJ2-1, is GAGVSQSPSNKVTEKGKDVELRCDPISGHTALYWYRQSLGQGLEFLIYFQGNSAPDKSGLPSDRFSAERTGGSVSTLTIQRTQQEDSAVYLCASSLGSSTEQFFGPGTRLTVL.

The genes are TRBV28 and TRBJ1-5, with D possibly matching TRBD1 (6 bases). The germline V gene has CDR1 MDHEN and CDR2 SYDVKM. The CDR3 extends over 15 amino acids. V gave up 3 bases and J gave up 2 bases, with 11 bases separating them. The CDR3 region has the DNA TGTGCCAGCAGTTTTCTACAGGGCGGCAATCAGCCCCAGCATTTT. Encoded protein: CASSFLQGGNQPQHF.

The chain links TRBV30 to TRBJ2-7; D not resolved. The length of the CDR3 is 10 residues. Germline V CDR1 and CDR2: GTSNPN, SVGIG (reference sequence). The germline V and J ends were trimmed by 0 bases and 7 bases, with 4 bases remaining between them. CDR3 DNA sequence: TGTGCCTGGAGTGTTGGGGAGCAGTACTTC. Amino acid sequence: CAWSVGEQYF. Supplemented by reference TRBV30 and TRBJ2-7, the full variable domain reads SQTIHQWPATLVQPVGSPLSLECTVEGTSNPNLYWYRQAAGRGLQLLFYSVGIGQISSEVPQNLSASRPQDRQFILSSKKLLLSDSGFYLCAWSVGEQYFGPGTRLTVT.

The chain recombines TRBV6-5 with TRBJ2-2; 9 nucleotides match TRBD1. The V gene's germline CDR1 is MNHEY and CDR2 SVGAGI. With 2 bases clipped from V and 1 base from J, the junction kept 11 bases outside the gene matches. CDR3 size: 19 residues. The CDR3 DNA is TGTGCCAGCAGTTACATTTCGCGGTGGGACAGGGTGAACACCGGGGAGCTGTTTTTT. Amino acids: CASSYISRWDRVNTGELFF.

The V call is TRBV11-2, the J call TRBJ2-1; D gene uncertain. Germline CDR1 reads SGHAT; CDR2 reads FQNNGV. This CDR3 contains 15 residues. Trimming took 0 bases from V and 8 from J, leaving 14 bases between them. The CDR3 reads CASSLDPGSVDEQFF. The CDR3 bases are TGTGCCAGCAGCTTAGATCCTGGGTCCGTCGATGAGCAGTTCTTC.

This clonotype was recorded once. This CDR3 is CSVGGDSSGNTIYF. The DNA for the CDR3 is TGCAGCGTTGGCGGGGACAGCTCTGGAAACACCATATATTTT. The genes are TRBV29-1 and TRBJ1-3; 7 bases match TRBD1. The CDR3 sequence is 14 residues long. CDR1 and CDR2 from the germline V gene are SQVTM and ANQGSEA. V dropped 4 bases and J dropped 0; count of bases not matched to a gene: 3. Supplemented by reference TRBV29-1 and TRBJ1-3, the full variable domain reads SAVISQKPSRDICQRGTSLTIQCQVDSQVTMMFWYRQQPGQSLTLIATANQGSEATYESGFVIDKFPISRPNLTFSTLTVSNMSPEDSSIYLCSVGGDSSGNTIYFGEGSWLTVV.

The chain uses TRBV7-2 and TRBJ2-2; the D gene is possibly TRBD2 (5 bases). The CDR3 consists of 14 residues. CDR1 and CDR2 (germline): SGHTA, FQGNSA. The V end lost 3 bases, the J end lost 3 bases, and 8 bases lay between the germline ends. The CDR3 protein is CASSFSSDTGELFF. Here the CDR3 DNA reads TGTGCCAGCAGCTTTAGTAGCGACACCGGGGAGCTGTTTTTT.

The rearrangement uses TRBV28 and TRBJ1-3, with D maybe TRBD1 (5 bases). This CDR3 has 15 residues. Trimming left V 3 bases short and J 0 bases short, with 9 bases between. Germline CDR1 is MDHEN and CDR2 is SYDVKM. The CDR3 coding sequence is TGTGCCAGCAGTTTCGACAGACCCTCTGGAAACACCATATATTTT. As protein: CASSFDRPSGNTIYF.

This clonotype was seen a handful of times. The genes are TRBV7-9 and TRBJ2-7, with D tentatively TRBD2 (6 bases). V shed 7 bases and J shed 5 bases, with 12 bases lying between them. Per the germline V gene, CDR1 is SEHNR and CDR2 is FQNEAQ (reference sequence). This CDR3 region has 12 residues. CDR3 coding DNA: TGTGCCAGCATCGGAGGGGAAGACGAGCAGTACTTC. The encoded protein is CASIGGEDEQYF.

V usage is TRBV28 and J usage is TRBJ2-7; no firm D call. This CDR3 is 16 amino acids long. The V end was cut by 10 bases, the J end by 0 bases, with 22 bases between. The V gene's germline CDR1 is MDHEN and CDR2 SYDVKM. CDR3 region: CATISFKGLSSYEQYF. The CDR3 region has the DNA TGTGCCACCATCAGTTTCAAGGGCCTGAGCTCCTACGAGCAGTACTTC.